Listed below are T cell receptor beta chains from one sample, sequenced in a study of shared clonotypes between healthy human individuals. Profiled with immunoSEQ multiplex PCR; TCRdb holds only in-frame clones, not every one. The sample includes 2 million to 2.5 million clones, around 96% of them seen just once. The material sequenced was naive CD8+ T cells sorted from blood. The origin of the receptors is a young man in good health. Both conserved end residues are part of each CDR3. D genes are given only for firm matches. Clone size is given for some rows only: seen once, a few or many times, or a class if the clone is expanded.

size	V	D	J	CDR3	DNA
NA	TRBV28	TRBD1	TRBJ2-3	CASNKGQGFTDTQYF	TGTGCCAGCAACAAGGGACAGGGGTTCACAGATACGCAGTATTTT
NA	TRBV19	TRBD1	TRBJ1-1	CASTLGQGGTEAFF	TGTGCCAGTACCCTAGGACAGGGAGGGACTGAAGCTTTCTTT
NA	TRBV2	NA	TRBJ2-1	CASSPPNYNEQFF	TGTGCCAGCAGTCCCCCCAATTACAATGAGCAGTTCTTC
NA	TRBV21-1	NA	TRBJ1-6	CASSKSRGESPLHF	TGTGCCAGCAGCAAATCCAGGGGTGAATCACCCCTCCACTTT
NA	TRBV9	NA	TRBJ2-3	CASSSDWGTDTQYF	TGTGCCAGCAGCTCAGATTGGGGCACAGATACGCAGTATTTT
NA	TRBV6-5	NA	TRBJ1-5	CATALDGNYNQPQHF	TGTGCCACAGCCCTTGATGGGAATTACAATCAGCCCCAGCATTTT
NA	TRBV5-4	NA	TRBJ2-5	CASSLAQMQETQYF	TGTGCCAGCAGCTTGGCCCAGATGCAAGAGACCCAGTACTTC
NA	TRBV9	TRBD2	TRBJ2-3	CASRTSGEDTQYF	TGTGCCAGCAGGACTAGCGGGGAGGATACGCAGTATTTT
NA	TRBV6-5	NA	TRBJ2-3	CASSSTGFFTDTQYF	TGTGCCAGCAGTTCCACAGGGTTTTTCACAGATACGCAGTATTTT
NA	TRBV4-1	NA	TRBJ2-7	CASSQAGFSYEQYF	TGCGCCAGCAGCCAAGCGGGATTTTCCTACGAGCAGTACTTC
NA	TRBV6-6	TRBD1	TRBJ1-1	CASSYGQGVNTEAFF	TGTGCCAGCAGTTACGGGCAGGGGGTGAACACTGAAGCTTTCTTT
NA	TRBV19	NA	TRBJ1-1	CASSMAWGGVTEAFF	TGTGCCAGTAGTATGGCTTGGGGAGGAGTCACTGAAGCTTTCTTT
NA	TRBV18	NA	TRBJ2-1	CASSPQDEQFF	TGTGCCAGCTCACCGCAGGACGAGCAGTTCTTC
NA	TRBV4-1	NA	TRBJ1-5	CASTPFVQDNQPQHF	TGCGCCAGCACCCCCTTCGTGCAGGACAATCAGCCCCAGCATTTT
NA	TRBV5-5	NA	TRBJ2-5	CASSTQGGETQYF	TGTGCCAGCAGCACACAGGGCGGGGAGACCCAGTACTTC
NA	TRBV5-8	TRBD1	TRBJ2-2	CASKGTGGTGELFF	TGTGCCAGTAAGGGGACAGGGGGCACCGGGGAGCTGTTTTTT
once	TRBV7-3	NA	TRBJ1-2	CASSPGGVAGYTF	TGTGCCAGCAGCCCCGGGGGGGTAGCTGGCTACACCTTC
NA	TRBV4-1	NA	TRBJ2-3	CASSQDRLAGDTQYF	TGCGCCAGCAGCCAAGATCGTCTAGCAGGTGATACGCAGTATTTT
NA	TRBV4-3	NA	TRBJ1-3	CASSQDGEGSSGNTIYF	TGCGCCAGCAGCCAAGATGGGGAGGGGAGCTCTGGAAACACCATATATTTT
NA	TRBV5-6	NA	TRBJ1-1	CASSGDSRDTEAFF	TGTGCCAGCAGCGGAGACAGTCGGGACACTGAAGCTTTCTTT
NA	TRBV27	TRBD2	TRBJ2-1	CASTLLGGGVYNEQFF	TGTGCCAGCACCCTTTTGGGCGGGGGGGTCTACAATGAGCAGTTCTTC
NA	TRBV6-6	NA	TRBJ1-4	CASRRDPGGEKLFF	TGTGCCAGCAGGCGGGACCCTGGCGGTGAAAAACTGTTTTTT
NA	TRBV19	NA	TRBJ2-7	CASRLTEQYF	TGTGCCAGCCGCTTGACGGAGCAGTACTTC
NA	TRBV28	NA	TRBJ2-5	CASTLQGWEETQYF	TGTGCCAGCACCCTCCAGGGGTGGGAAGAGACCCAGTACTTC
NA	TRBV9	NA	TRBJ2-2	CASSDLVEAYTGELFF	TGTGCCAGCAGTGACCTAGTTGAAGCCTACACCGGGGAGCTGTTTTTT
NA	TRBV10-3	NA	TRBJ1-2	CAISDMDTYGYTF	TGTGCCATCAGTGATATGGACACCTATGGCTACACCTTC
NA	TRBV27	TRBD2	TRBJ2-1	CASRLGLAGGNEQFF	TGTGCCAGCAGACTGGGACTAGCGGGAGGAAATGAGCAGTTCTTC
NA	TRBV13	NA	TRBJ2-7	CASSLGADEQYF	TGTGCCAGCAGCTTAGGGGCTGACGAGCAGTACTTC
NA	TRBV7-9	NA	TRBJ1-2	CASTPPLSTGAANGYTF	TGTGCCAGCACCCCACCCTTATCAACTGGGGCAGCCAATGGCTACACCTTC
NA	TRBV7-9	NA	TRBJ1-4	CASSLAQGRSNEKLFF	TGTGCCAGCAGCTTAGCACAGGGCCGCTCTAATGAAAAACTGTTTTTT
NA	TRBV5-4	NA	TRBJ1-1	CASSYQGRTEAFF	TGTGCCAGCAGCTACCAGGGGAGAACTGAAGCTTTCTTT
NA	TRBV28	NA	TRBJ1-6	CASTLGGSPLHF	TGTGCCAGCACCTTGGGTGGTTCACCCCTCCACTTT
once	TRBV6-5	NA	TRBJ2-1	CASSAGSGPYNEQFF	TGTGCCAGCAGTGCCGGCAGCGGGCCCTACAATGAGCAGTTCTTC